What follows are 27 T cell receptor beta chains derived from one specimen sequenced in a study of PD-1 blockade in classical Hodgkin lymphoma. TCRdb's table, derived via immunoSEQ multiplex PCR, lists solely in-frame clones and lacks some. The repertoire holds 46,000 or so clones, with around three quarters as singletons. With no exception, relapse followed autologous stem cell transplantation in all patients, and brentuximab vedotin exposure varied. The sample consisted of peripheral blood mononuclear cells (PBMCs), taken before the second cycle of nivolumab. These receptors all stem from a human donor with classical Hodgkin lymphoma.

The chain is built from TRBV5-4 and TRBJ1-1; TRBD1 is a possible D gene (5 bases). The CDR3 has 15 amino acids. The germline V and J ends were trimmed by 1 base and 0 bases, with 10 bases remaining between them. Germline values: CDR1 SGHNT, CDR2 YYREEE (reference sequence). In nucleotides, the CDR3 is TGTGCCAGCAGCTTGTCAGGGCACATGAACACTGAAGCTTTCTTT. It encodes CASSLSGHMNTEAFF.

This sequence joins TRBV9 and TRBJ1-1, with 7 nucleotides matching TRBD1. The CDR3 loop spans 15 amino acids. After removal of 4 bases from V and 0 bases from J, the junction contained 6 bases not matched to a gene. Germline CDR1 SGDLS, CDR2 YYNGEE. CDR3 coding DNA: TGTGCCAGCAGCCCCGGGACAGCAGTGAACACTGAAGCTTTCTTT. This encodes CASSPGTAVNTEAFF.

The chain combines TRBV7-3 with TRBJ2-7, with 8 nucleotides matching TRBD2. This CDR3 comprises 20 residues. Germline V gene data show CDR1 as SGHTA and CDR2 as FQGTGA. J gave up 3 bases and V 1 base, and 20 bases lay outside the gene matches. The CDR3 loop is CASSLIGQTRTSGISYEQYF. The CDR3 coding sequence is TGTGCCAGCAGCTTAATAGGACAAACGAGAACTAGCGGAATTAGCTACGAGCAGTACTTC.

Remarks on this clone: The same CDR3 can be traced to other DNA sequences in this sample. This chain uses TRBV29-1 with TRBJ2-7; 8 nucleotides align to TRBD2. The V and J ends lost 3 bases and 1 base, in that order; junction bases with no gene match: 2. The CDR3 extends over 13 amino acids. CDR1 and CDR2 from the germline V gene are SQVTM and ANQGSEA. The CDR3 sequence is CSVDSGGSYEQYF. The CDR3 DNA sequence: TGCAGCGTTGACAGCGGGGGTTCCTACGAGCAGTACTTC.

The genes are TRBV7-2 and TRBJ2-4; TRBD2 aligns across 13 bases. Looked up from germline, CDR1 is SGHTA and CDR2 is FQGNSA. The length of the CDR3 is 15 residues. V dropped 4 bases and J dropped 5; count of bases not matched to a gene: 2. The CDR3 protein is CASSWTSGGENIQYF. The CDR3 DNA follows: TGTGCCAGCAGCTGGACTAGCGGGGGAGAAAACATTCAGTACTTC.

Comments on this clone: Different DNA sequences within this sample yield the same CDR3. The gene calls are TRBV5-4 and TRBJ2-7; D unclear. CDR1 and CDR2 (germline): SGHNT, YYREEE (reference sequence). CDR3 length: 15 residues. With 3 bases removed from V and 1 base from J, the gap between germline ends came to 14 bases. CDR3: CASSSRASGSYEQYF. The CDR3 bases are TGTGCCAGCAGCTCGAGAGCTTCCGGGTCCTACGAGCAGTACTTC. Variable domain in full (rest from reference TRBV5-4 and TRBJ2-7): ETGVTQSPTHLIKTRGQQVTLRCSSQSGHNTVSWYQQALGQGPQFIFQYYREEENGRGNFPPRFSGLQFPNYSSELNVNALELDDSALYLCASSSRASGSYEQYFGPGTRLTVT.

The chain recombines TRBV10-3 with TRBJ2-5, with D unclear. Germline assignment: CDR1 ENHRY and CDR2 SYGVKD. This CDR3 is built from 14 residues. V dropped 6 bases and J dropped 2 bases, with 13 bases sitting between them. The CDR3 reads CAIRDRTLQETQYF. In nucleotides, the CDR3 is TGTGCCATCAGGGACCGCACGCTGCAAGAGACCCAGTACTTC.

CDR3 sequence reads: CAWSVQGQGTYEQYF. Here the CDR3 DNA reads TGTGCCTGGAGTGTACAGGGACAGGGTACCTACGAGCAGTACTTC. The chain couples TRBV30 to TRBJ2-7, with 9 bases identical to TRBD1. The CDR3 spans 15 residues. Germline assignment: CDR1 GTSNPN and CDR2 SVGIG (reference sequence). Trimming removed 0 bases from V and 2 bases from J; junction bases left unmatched: 5.

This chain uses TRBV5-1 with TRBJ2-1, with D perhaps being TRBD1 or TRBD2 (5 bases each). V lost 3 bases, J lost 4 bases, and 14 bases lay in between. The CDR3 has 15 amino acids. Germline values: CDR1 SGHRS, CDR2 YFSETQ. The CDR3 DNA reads TGCGCCAGCAGCTCTACCCCGGGACGGTACAATGAGCAGTTCTTC. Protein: CASSSTPGRYNEQFF.

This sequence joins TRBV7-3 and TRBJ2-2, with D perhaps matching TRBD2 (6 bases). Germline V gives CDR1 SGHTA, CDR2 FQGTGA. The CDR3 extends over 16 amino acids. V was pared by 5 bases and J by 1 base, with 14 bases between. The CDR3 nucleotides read TGTGCCAGCAGCCTTGGGCGGCGGGGGAACACCGGGGAGCTGTTTTTT. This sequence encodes CASSLGRRGNTGELFF.

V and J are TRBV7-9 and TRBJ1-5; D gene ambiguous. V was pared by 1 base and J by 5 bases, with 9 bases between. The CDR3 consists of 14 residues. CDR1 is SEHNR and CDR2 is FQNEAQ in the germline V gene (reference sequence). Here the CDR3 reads CASSLVWPDQPQHF. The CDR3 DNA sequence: TGTGCCAGCAGCTTAGTTTGGCCTGATCAGCCCCAGCATTTT.

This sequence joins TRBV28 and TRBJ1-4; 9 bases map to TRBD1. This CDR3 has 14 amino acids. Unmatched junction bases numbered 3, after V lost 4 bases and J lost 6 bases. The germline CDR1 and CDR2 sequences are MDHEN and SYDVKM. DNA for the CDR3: TGTGCCAGCAGTTCGGGACAGGGACATGAAAAACTGTTTTTT. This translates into CASSSGQGHEKLFF.

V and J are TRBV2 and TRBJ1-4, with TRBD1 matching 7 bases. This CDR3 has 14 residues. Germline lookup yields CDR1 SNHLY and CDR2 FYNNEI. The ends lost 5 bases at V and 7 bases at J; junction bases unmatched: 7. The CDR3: CASSPRTGGEKLFF. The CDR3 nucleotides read TGTGCCAGCAGTCCGAGGACAGGAGGTGAAAAACTGTTTTTT. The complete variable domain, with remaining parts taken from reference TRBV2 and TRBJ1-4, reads EPEVTQTPSHQVTQMGQEVILRCVPISNHLYFYWYRQILGQKVEFLVSFYNNEISEKSEIFDDQFSVERPDGSNFTLKIRSTKLEDSAMYFCASSPRTGGEKLFFGSGTQLSVL.

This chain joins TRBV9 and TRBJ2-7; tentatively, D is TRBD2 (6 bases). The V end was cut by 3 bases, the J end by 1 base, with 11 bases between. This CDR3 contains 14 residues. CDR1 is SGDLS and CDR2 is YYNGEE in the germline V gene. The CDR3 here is CASSGGDGSYEQYF. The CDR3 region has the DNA TGTGCCAGCAGCGGCGGGGACGGTTCCTACGAGCAGTACTTC.

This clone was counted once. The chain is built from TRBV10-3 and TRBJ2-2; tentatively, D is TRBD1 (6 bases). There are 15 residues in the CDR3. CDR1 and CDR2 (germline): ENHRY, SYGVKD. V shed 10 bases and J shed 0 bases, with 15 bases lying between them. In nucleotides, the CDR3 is TGTGCCAGCCTCCAGGGGTCTACGAACACCGGGGAGCTGTTTTTT. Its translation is CASLQGSTNTGELFF.

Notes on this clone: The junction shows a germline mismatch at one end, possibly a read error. CDR3 bases: TGTGCCAGCAGTTACGATTGGGTACGTTTT. Its translation: CASSYDWVRF. This chain joins TRBV6-6 and TRBJ2-3, with D uncertain. The CDR3 extends over 10 amino acids. The germline V gene encodes CDR1 MNHNY and CDR2 SVGAGI (reference sequence).

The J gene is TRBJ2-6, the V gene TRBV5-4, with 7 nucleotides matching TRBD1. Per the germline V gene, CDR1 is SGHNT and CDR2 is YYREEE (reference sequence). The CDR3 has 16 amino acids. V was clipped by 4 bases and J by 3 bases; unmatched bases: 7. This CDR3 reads CASSPKQGNGANVLTF. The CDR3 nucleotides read TGTGCCAGCAGCCCCAAACAGGGGAATGGGGCCAACGTCCTGACTTTC. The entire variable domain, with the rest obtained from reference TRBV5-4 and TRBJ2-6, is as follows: ETGVTQSPTHLIKTRGQQVTLRCSSQSGHNTVSWYQQALGQGPQFIFQYYREEENGRGNFPPRFSGLQFPNYSSELNVNALELDDSALYLCASSPKQGNGANVLTFGAGSRLTVL.

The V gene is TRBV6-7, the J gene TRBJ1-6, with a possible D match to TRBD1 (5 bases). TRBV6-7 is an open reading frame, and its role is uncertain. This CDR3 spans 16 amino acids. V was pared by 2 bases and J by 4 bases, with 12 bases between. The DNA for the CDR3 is TGTGCCAGCAGTTACAGCAGGGTGTCATATAATTCACCCCTCCACTTT. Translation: CASSYSRVSYNSPLHF.

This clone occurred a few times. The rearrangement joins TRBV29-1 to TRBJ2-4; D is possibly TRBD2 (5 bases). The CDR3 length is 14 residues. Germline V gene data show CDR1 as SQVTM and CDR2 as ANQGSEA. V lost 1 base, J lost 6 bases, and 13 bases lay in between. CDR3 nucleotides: TGCAGCGTTGAAGGGATGGGAGTGGGAAACATTCAGTACTTC. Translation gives CSVEGMGVGNIQYF.

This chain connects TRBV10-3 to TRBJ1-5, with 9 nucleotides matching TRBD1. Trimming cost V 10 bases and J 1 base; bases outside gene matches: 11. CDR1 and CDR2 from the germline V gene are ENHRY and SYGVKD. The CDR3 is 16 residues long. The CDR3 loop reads CATRDREGGSNQPQHF. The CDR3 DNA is TGTGCCACCAGGGACAGGGAGGGAGGCAGCAATCAGCCCCAGCATTTT.

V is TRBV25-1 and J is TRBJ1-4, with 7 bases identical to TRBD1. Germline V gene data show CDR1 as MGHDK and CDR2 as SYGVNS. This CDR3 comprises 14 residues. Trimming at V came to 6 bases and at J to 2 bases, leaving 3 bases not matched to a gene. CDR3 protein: CASRKTGTNEKLFF. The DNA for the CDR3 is TGTGCCAGCAGGAAGACAGGGACTAATGAAAAACTGTTTTTT.

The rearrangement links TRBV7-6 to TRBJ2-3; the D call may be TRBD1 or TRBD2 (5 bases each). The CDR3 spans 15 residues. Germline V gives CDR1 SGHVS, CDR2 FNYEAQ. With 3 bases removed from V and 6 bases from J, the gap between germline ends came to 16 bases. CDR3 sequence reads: CASSLGVVRDDTQYF. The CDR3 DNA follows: TGTGCCAGCAGCTTGGGAGTAGTTCGGGACGATACGCAGTATTTT. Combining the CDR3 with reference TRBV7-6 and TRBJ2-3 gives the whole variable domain GAGVSQSPRYKVTKRGQDVALRCDPISGHVSLYWYRQALGQGPEFLTYFNYEAQQDKSGLPNDRFSAERPEGSISTLTIQRTEQRDSAMYRCASSLGVVRDDTQYFGPGTRLTVL.

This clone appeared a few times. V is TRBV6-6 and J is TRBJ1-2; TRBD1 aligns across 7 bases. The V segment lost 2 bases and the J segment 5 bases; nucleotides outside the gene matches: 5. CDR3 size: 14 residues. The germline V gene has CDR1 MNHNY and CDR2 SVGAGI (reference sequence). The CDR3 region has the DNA TGTGCCAGCAGTTACCAGACAGGGACTTATGGCTACACCTTC. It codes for CASSYQTGTYGYTF.

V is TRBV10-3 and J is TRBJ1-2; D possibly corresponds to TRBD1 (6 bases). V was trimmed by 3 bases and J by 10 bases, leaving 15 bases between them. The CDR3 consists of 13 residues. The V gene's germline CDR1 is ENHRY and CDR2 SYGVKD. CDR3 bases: TGTGCCATCAGTGATACAGGGTCACCGGACTACACCTTC. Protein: CAISDTGSPDYTF.

This CDR3 is CASRALPQGARTGELFF. The CDR3 bases are TGTGCCAGTAGGGCCCTCCCACAGGGGGCGCGAACCGGGGAGCTGTTTTTT. V is TRBV19 and J is TRBJ2-2; 9 positions agree with TRBD1. V lost 6 bases, J lost 5 bases, and 13 bases stayed unmatched. The germline V gene has CDR1 LNHDA and CDR2 SQIVND (reference sequence). This CDR3 region has 17 residues.

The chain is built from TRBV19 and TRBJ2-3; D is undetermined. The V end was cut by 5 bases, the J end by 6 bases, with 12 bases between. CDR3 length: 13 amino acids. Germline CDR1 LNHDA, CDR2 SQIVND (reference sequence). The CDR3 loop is CASSLSLGDTQYF. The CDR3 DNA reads TGTGCCAGTAGTCTAAGCTTGGGGGATACGCAGTATTTT.

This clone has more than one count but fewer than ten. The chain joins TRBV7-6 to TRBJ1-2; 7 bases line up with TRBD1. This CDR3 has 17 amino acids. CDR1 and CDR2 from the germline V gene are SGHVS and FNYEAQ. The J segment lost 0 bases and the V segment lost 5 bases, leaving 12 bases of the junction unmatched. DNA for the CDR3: TGTGCCAGCAGCCCGCAGACAGGGACCCCTACTAACTATGGCTACACCTTC. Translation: CASSPQTGTPTNYGYTF.